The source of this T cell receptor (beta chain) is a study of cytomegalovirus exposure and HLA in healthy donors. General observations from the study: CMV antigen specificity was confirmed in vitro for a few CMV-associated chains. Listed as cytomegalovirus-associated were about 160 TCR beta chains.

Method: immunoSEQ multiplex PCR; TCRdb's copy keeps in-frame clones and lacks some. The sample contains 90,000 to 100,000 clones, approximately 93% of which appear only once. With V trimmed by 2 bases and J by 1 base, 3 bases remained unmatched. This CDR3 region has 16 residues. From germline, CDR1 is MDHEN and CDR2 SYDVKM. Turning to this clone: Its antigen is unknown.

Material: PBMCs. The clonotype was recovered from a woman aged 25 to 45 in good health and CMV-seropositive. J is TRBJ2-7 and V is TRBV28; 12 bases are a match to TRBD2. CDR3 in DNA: TGTGCCAGCAGTTTAAGTACTAGCGGGAGGTCCTACGAGCAGTACTTC. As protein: CASSLSTSGRSYEQYF.